The source of this T cell receptor beta chain is a study of control samples from healthy donors and cancer patients. The method was immunoSEQ multiplex PCR; TCRdb's version includes in-frame clones alone and lacks a portion of them. The sample lists some 67,000 clones; around 87% were seen once. V was pared by 5 bases and J by 6 bases, with 17 bases between. The CDR3 sequence is 14 residues long. Per germline, CDR1 MNHEY and CDR2 SVGAGI. The receptor comes from a woman aged 45-65 years with head and neck cancer. The sample consisted of PBMCs. The chain uses TRBV6-5 and TRBJ2-7, with D perhaps being TRBD1 or TRBD2 (5 bases each). CDR3 nucleotides: TGTGCCAGCAGTCCTGACATGGGACCGGTCGAGCAGTACTTC. Its translation: CASSPDMGPVEQYF.